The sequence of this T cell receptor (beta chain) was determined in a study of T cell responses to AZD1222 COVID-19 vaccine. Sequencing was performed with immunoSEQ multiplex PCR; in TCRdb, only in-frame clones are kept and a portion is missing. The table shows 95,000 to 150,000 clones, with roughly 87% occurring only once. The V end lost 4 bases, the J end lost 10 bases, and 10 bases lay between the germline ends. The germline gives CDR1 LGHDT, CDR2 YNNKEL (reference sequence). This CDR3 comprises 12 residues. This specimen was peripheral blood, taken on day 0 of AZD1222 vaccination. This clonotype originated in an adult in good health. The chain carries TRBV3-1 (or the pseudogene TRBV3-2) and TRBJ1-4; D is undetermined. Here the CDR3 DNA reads TGTGCCAGCAGCCGAGAAGGAGGAAAACTGTTTTTT. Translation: CASSREGGKLFF.